The rows below give T cell receptor beta chains drawn from one sample of a study of cytomegalovirus exposure and HLA in healthy donors. The table came from immunoSEQ multiplex PCR; TCRdb's copy has only in-frame clones and leaves some out. The data show around 190,000 clones, just under 75% seen once. Sequences were obtained from PBMCs. These receptors were collected from a man between 25 and 39 years old in good health and CMV-seropositive. Each CDR3 is given with its conserved first and last residue. A D gene is named only where the DNA matches it firmly. Some rows mark clone size as missing; the rest say once, few, many or name a class of expanded clone.

d_call,clone_size,j_call,v_call,cdr3_aa
NA,NA,TRBJ2-1,TRBV28,CASGVVGLAGVGSYNEQFF
TRBD1,NA,TRBJ2-3,TRBV11-2,CASTGQGDARAILQYF
NA,NA,TRBJ1-1,TRBV9,CASSVGGITEAFF
TRBD2,once,TRBJ2-7,TRBV7-9,CASSSLAGQYF
TRBD2,few,TRBJ2-1,TRBV7-2,CASSTLAGRANEQFF
NA,NA,TRBJ1-5,TRBV10-3,CAISDLQGSNQPQHF
NA,few,TRBJ2-1,TRBV9,CASSVEPLRRGGYNEQFF
NA,NA,TRBJ1-5,TRBV30,CAWNPRLNQPQHF
TRBD2,NA,TRBJ2-1,TRBV9,CASSGIGLAKSNEQFF
TRBD1,NA,TRBJ1-3,TRBV7-2,CASSSLLGTVYGNTIYF
NA,NA,TRBJ1-2,TRBV7-3,CASSISGGSNYGYTF
TRBD1,NA,TRBJ1-5,TRBV6-1,CASTYGTGQNQPQHF
TRBD1,once,TRBJ2-7,TRBV7-8,CASSLPGTGTYEQYF
TRBD1,NA,TRBJ1-6,TRBV18,CASSPQGDSPLHF
TRBD2,few,TRBJ2-7,TRBV7-8,CASSLRLAGGVNEQYF
NA,NA,TRBJ2-3,TRBV5-6,CASSSRRDTQYF
NA,NA,TRBJ1-6,TRBV19,CASSTQLTRSNSPLHF
NA,NA,TRBJ2-3,TRBV6-4,CASSQGGGADTQYF
NA,NA,TRBJ1-1,TRBV5-1,CASSLVREITEAFF
NA,NA,TRBJ2-7,TRBV13,CASSLTDGGVDEQYF
NA,NA,TRBJ1-5,TRBV10-3,CATRGFDSNQPQHF
NA,NA,TRBJ1-1,TRBV7-9,CASSLSEGAEAFF